This T cell receptor beta chain was sequenced for a study of cytomegalovirus exposure and HLA in healthy donors. This CDR3 has 15 residues. V was trimmed by 5 bases and J by 6 bases, leaving 18 bases between them. CDR1 SGHTA and CDR2 FQGTGA come from the germline V gene. PCR was performed using 60 Vbeta and 13 Jbeta primers. Generated by immunoSEQ multiplex PCR, the TCRdb table keeps only in-frame clones and is missing some. The sample lists some 86,000 clones, roughly 80% occurring once. A note on this clone: Its antigen is still unknown.

General study points: Presence/absence analyses took donor sequencing depth as roughly uniform.

V gene TRBV7-3 combines with J gene TRBJ2-3; D perhaps matches TRBD1 (5 bases). The sequenced sample consisted of PBMCs. The TCR originated in a woman aged 40 to 55 in good health and CMV-seropositive. As DNA, the CDR3 is TGTGCCAGCAGCCCCAACCCCGGGTCAGGGGATACGCAGTATTTT. The encoded protein is CASSPNPGSGDTQYF. Full variable domain (rest looked up from reference TRBV7-3 and TRBJ2-3): GAGVSQTPSNKVTEKGKYVELRCDPISGHTALYWYRQSLGQGPEFLIYFQGTGAADDSGLPNDRFFAVRPEGSVSTLKIQRTERGDSAVYLCASSPNPGSGDTQYFGPGTRLTVL.